This T cell receptor beta chain was captured by sequencing in a study of T cell responses to AZD1222 COVID-19 vaccine (TCRdb year 2021). As for the study more broadly: AZD1222 recipients given second doses at about 4 weeks or at about 12 weeks were pooled, since spike-specific TCR depth and breadth were not found to differ between the two schedules. TCR sequencing was performed for over 230 trial participants, of whom around 210 were given two doses of AZD1222 and around 25 were given two doses of MenACWY control vaccine. Trial participants were enrolled into age subgroups of 18-55, 56-69 and 70-plus years, which contained about 150, 28 and 57 TCR-sequenced participants, respectively. Study-wide findings and limitations: CD4 TCRs associated with the vaccine covered the entire spike protein, and the dominant responses were in regions 160-218 and 743-854. Participants were mostly white British and included more females than males, and it was suggested by the authors that clonal diversity may have been underestimated. Because no day 14 peak-response samples were available, repertoires were characterized only after the peak T cell response. In the small 56-69-year group, the increase in depth fell short of significance, most likely because of low power. Reportedly, close to half of the unique spike-specific TCRs recognized epitopes lying outside the regions that are mutated in the B.1.351 and B.1.1.7 variants. Conclusions about previously exposed vaccinees are limited because only six or seven AZD1222 recipients were SARS-CoV-2 seropositive at baseline. After two AZD1222 doses, both the breadth and the depth of spike-specific TCRs were significantly higher than at day 0 and than in MenACWY recipients.

This clone was observed a single time. Its binding antigen is unknown. Per-base quality was not reported, and no clone a single base away is much larger than it. Per the publication, the time point label means: baseline before first vaccination. The vaccinee samples were drawn from two UK trials, COV001 and COV002, one of which was a single-blind randomized controlled phase 2/3 trial testing AZD1222 (ChAdOx1 nCoV-19) in healthy adults. For TCRbeta chain sequencing, PBMC samples from trial participants were taken at day 0 and at day 28 after the second dose. The CDR3, from cysteine to phenylalanine, totals 17 residues. Just the 51-base CDR3 DNA is kept, in frame starting at base 1. For this chain, trimming is 3 bases at the V end and 3 bases at the J end, and the number of junction bases without a gene match is 12. From the germline V gene (reference sequence), CDR1 is LGHDT and CDR2 is YNNKEL. The CDR3 regions of human TCRbeta chains were subjected to immunosequencing. The study's own analysis went as follows. Repertoire TCRs were checked for matches against a reference library of SARS-CoV-2-specific TCRs that had been generated using the MIRA antigen-specificity platform. Breadth was defined as the fraction of unique TCRs that were SARS-CoV-2-associated. Depth was defined as the fraction of total T cells that were SARS-CoV-2-associated. Using the MIRA data, every spike-specific TCR was mapped to the spike region that the TCR reacted to and assigned to either a CD4 or a CD8 class. Log10-transformed breadth and depth values were compared by one-way ANOVA with Sidak's multiple comparisons tests. TCRdb holds this immuneACCESS table with in-frame rearrangements only. Some clones are missing; in checked studies, unresolved V genes explain under half, and the rest has no known cause. The V and J calls and clone size were taken over from that table, and D and trimming were inferred from the DNA. The sample table contains over 75,000 clones; only one count was recorded for over 85% of them. Approximately 2% of the sample goes to the ten largest clones.

This specimen consisted of peripheral blood, obtained on day 0 of AZD1222 vaccination. The rearranged segments are TRBV3-1 (or the pseudogene TRBV3-2) and TRBJ1-2; TRBD1 aligns with 8 central bases. This receptor was obtained from an adult in good health. The DNA sequence is TGTGCCAGCAGCCACCAAGACAGGGGCCAGATCGACTATGGCTACACCTTC. It translates as CASSHQDRGQIDYGYTF.